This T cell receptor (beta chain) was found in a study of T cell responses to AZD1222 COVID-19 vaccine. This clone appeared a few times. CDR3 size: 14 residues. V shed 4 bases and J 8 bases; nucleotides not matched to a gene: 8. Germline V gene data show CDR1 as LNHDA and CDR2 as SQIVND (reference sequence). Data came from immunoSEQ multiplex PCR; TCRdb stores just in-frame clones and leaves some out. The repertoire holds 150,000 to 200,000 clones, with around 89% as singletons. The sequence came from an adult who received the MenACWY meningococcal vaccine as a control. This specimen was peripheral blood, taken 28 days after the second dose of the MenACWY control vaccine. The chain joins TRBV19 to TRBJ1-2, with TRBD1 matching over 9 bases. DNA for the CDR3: TGTGCCAGTAGTACCCGGGGGACAGGGTCCGGCTACACCTTC. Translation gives CASSTRGTGSGYTF. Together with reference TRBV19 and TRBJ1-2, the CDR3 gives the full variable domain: DGGITQSPKYLFRKEGQNVTLSCEQNLNHDAMYWYRQDPGQGLRLIYYSQIVNDFQKGDIAEGYSVSREKKESFPLTVTSAQKNPTAFYLCASSTRGTGSGYTFGSGTRLTVV.